These 10 T cell receptor beta chains were all obtained from the same sample, sequenced in a study of molecular identifiers for immune sequencing clone quantification. TCRdb fed the PCR reads into MiXCR, producing one record per CDR3 protein. The data hold about 640,000 distinct CDR3 sequences, with 20% observed a single time. The sequencing input was naive CD8+ T cells from blood, with Jurkat cell RNA spiked in. This sample's subset: FACS-sorted CD8+CD4-CCR7+CD45RA+ naive T cells. The receptors derive from a human donor in good health. Some libraries in this study had Jurkat cell RNA spiked in.

This clonotype was seen repeatedly, ten times or more. The chain has TRBV4-2 and TRBJ2-5; tentatively, D is TRBD1 (7 bases). CDR1 is LGHNA and CDR2 is YNFKEQ in the germline V gene. The CDR3 consists of 15 residues. V lost 2 bases, J lost 4 bases, and 14 bases lay in between. The CDR3 loop is CASSQNRGGLETQYF. The CDR3 region has the DNA TGTGCCAGCAGCCAAAACAGGGGAGGTTTAGAGACCCAGTACTTC.

There are many counts of this clonotype. The rearrangement uses TRBV6-5 and TRBJ2-4; D remains unclear. The CDR3 covers 16 residues. Trimming pared 2 bases from V and 4 bases from J, leaving 15 bases between. Germline-derived CDR1 and CDR2 are MNHEY and SVGAGI. The CDR3 loop is CASSYRPAEPKNIQYF. As DNA, the CDR3 is TGTGCCAGCAGTTACCGACCAGCCGAGCCTAAAAACATTCAGTACTTC.

This clonotype appeared a few times. The rearrangement joins TRBV15 to TRBJ2-5, with 8 nucleotides matching TRBD2. V lost 1 base and J lost 2; bases outside the gene matches: 3. Germline V gene lookup returns CDR1 LNHNV and CDR2 YYDKDF (reference sequence). CDR3 length equals 15 residues. CDR3 sequence reads: CATSRGASGQETQYF. The CDR3 region has the DNA TGTGCCACCAGCAGAGGGGCTAGCGGGCAAGAGACCCAGTACTTC. Full variable domain (missing parts from reference TRBV15 and TRBJ2-5): DAMVIQNPRYQVTQFGKPVTLSCSQTLNHNVMYWYQQKSSQAPKLLFHYYDKDFNNEADTPDNFQSRRPNTSFCFLDIRSPGLGDTAMYLCATSRGASGQETQYFGPGTRLLVL.

This clonotype was seen once. The junction departs from germline at one end; a sequencing error may be responsible. The CDR3 nucleotides are TGTGCCAGCAGTCACACCGGGACGGGGGGCGCAGAGACCCCGTACTTC. Translation gives CASSHTGTGGAETPYF. The chain couples TRBV12-3 or TRBV12-4 to TRBJ2-5; D might be TRBD2 (7 bases). This CDR3 spans 16 amino acids.

This clonotype was observed many times. This rearrangement joins TRBV3-1 to TRBJ2-7; no definite D call. V lost 2 bases to trimming and J lost 4 bases, with 12 bases between them. Per the germline V gene, CDR1 is LGHDT and CDR2 is YNNKEL (reference sequence). The CDR3 is 14 amino acids. The CDR3 here is CASSQRSPQYEQYF. The CDR3 nucleotides are TGTGCCAGCAGCCAAAGGTCCCCACAATACGAGCAGTACTTC.

With regard to this clonotype: A single base separates this from a much larger clone, so it may be a read error. The chain uses TRBV30 and TRBJ2-3; maybe TRBD1 (5 bases). The CDR3 sequence is 14 residues long. Germline V gene data show CDR1 as GTSNPN and CDR2 as SVGIG (reference sequence). As DNA, the CDR3 is TGTGCCTGGACCCAACAGATATCCACAGGTACGCAGTATTTT. This gives the protein CAWTQQISTGTQYF.

A note on this clonotype: A read error may account for a junction end that differs from germline. J is TRBJ1-6 and V is TRBV27; TRBD1 aligns across 10 bases. Germline CDR1 is MNHEY and CDR2 is SMNVEV (reference sequence). The CDR3 runs 15 residues. The CDR3 DNA reads as TGTGCCAGCAGTTTATCTGGGACAGGGGTTTCACCCCTCCGCTTT. This codes for CASSLSGTGVSPLRF.

This clonotype occurred a few times. A much larger clone is a single base away; this may be a read error. The chain has TRBV6-2 or TRBV6-3 and TRBJ1-1; D may be TRBD1 (5 bases). This CDR3 spans 13 amino acids. The germline CDR1 and CDR2 sequences are MNHEY and SVGEGT. The CDR3 loop reads CASETALDTEALF. DNA of the CDR3: TGTGCCAGCGAAACAGCTCTGGACACTGAAGCTCTCTTT.

This clonotype was picked up a small number of times. The chain links TRBV6-1 to TRBJ2-1, with unresolved D. The CDR3 loop spans 13 amino acids. Trimming took off 7 bases at V and 4 bases at J, with 11 bases between the two ends. Looked up from germline, CDR1 is MNHNS and CDR2 is SASEGT. DNA for the CDR3: TGTGCCAGCACCCAAGGGTATTACAATGAGCAGTTCTTC. This encodes CASTQGYYNEQFF.

V is TRBV5-4 and J is TRBJ2-7; weak D call: TRBD2 (5 bases). The CDR3 has 14 amino acids. Germline V gene data show CDR1 as SGHNT and CDR2 as YYREEE (reference sequence). Deletions cut 6 bases from V and 4 bases from J, with 17 bases between. The DNA for the CDR3 is TGTGCCAGCAACAACTATCGGGAAGAATACGAGCAGTACTTC. It encodes CASNNYREEYEQYF.